The T cell receptor beta chain under discussion was sequenced for a study of T cell repertoires in cytomegalovirus infection. CDR3 size: 18 residues. Trimming removed 3 bases from V and 0 bases from J; junction bases left unmatched: 9. Germline CDR1 and CDR2: KGHSH and LQKENI. This clonotype has a handful of counts. What it binds is unknown. TCRdb reanalysed the reads using MiXCR and keeps one entry per CDR3 protein. Of around 360,000 distinct CDR3 sequences listed, about 34% are singletons. This rearrangement joins TRBV18 to TRBJ2-3, with 10 bases that match TRBD2. This TCR was recovered from a human donor in good health (CMV status not recorded). Some clones in this sample may be carry-over from other donors' samples. The sequencing used cultured PBMCs, collected from culture after CMV antigen stimulation. The CDR3, as DNA: TGTGCCAGCTCACCTCTGAGAATAGCGGGAGGCAGCACAGATACGCAGTATTTT. Protein product: CASSPLRIAGGSTDTQYF.